The entry below describes one T cell receptor beta chain. Its antigen is currently unknown. Use of 60 Vbeta and 13 Jbeta primers characterized the PCR. Method: immunoSEQ multiplex PCR; TCRdb's copy keeps in-frame clones and lacks some. Of 170,000 or so clones in the sample, roughly 86% were seen once. The source of the sample is a study of cytomegalovirus exposure and HLA in healthy donors. V was shortened by 1 base and J by 6 bases, with 11 bases between the two germline ends. Germline V gene lookup returns CDR1 SGHDT and CDR2 YYEEEE. This CDR3 contains 15 residues. Study-level points and caveats: Associated with HLA alleles at 0.05 false discovery rate in a later analysis were 16,951 TCR beta sequences. With further analysis later on, most CMV-associated TCR beta chains appeared HLA-restricted.

The clonotype was recovered from a girl under 18 in good health and CMV-seropositive. The chain combines TRBV5-6 with TRBJ1-6, with TRBD1 as a possible D gene (6 bases). Source material: PBMCs. The CDR3 bases are TGTGCCAGCAGCTTGTGGGGACACGGTAATTCACCCCTCCACTTT. This sequence encodes CASSLWGHGNSPLHF.